This T cell receptor (beta chain) emerged from a study of CD8 T cells in Susac syndrome. CD8+ and CD4+ blood T cells underwent TCR beta sequencing. With 1 base removed from V and 6 bases from J, the gap between germline ends came to 9 bases. The CDR3 length is 13 residues. From germline, CDR1 is LGHDT and CDR2 YNNKEL (reference sequence). Roughly 0.5 to 1 ug RNA was reverse transcribed with random hexamers. TCRdb re-analysed the immunoSEQ multiplex PCR reads in MiXCR, keeping a single row per CDR3 protein. The sample includes fewer than 250,000 distinct CDR3 sequences, 80% to 95% of them seen just once.

Sequencing was done on a sample of CD4+ T cells from PBMCs. The origin of this receptor is a human donor in good health. The chain couples TRBV3-1 to TRBJ1-2; no definite D call. The CDR3 sequence: CASSQVSRHGYTF. CDR3 bases: TGTGCCAGCAGCCAAGTTTCCCGGCATGGCTACACCTTC. The variable domain in full, completed from reference TRBV3-1 and TRBJ1-2, reads DTAVSQTPKYLVTQMGNDKSIKCEQNLGHDTMYWYKQDSKKFLKIMFSYNNKELIINETVPNRFSPKSPDKAHLNLHINSLELGDSAVYFCASSQVSRHGYTFGSGTRLTVV.